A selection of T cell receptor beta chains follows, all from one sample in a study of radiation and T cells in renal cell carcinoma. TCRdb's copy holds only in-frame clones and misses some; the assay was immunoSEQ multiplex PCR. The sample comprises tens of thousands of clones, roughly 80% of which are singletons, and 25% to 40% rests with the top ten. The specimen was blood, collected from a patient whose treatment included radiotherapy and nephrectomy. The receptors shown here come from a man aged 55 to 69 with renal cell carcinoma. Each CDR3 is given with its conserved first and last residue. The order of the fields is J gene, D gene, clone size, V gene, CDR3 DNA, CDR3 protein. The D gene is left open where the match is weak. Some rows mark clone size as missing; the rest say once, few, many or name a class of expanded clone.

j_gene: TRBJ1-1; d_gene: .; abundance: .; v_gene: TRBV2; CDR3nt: TGTGCCAGCAGATTGGAGGAGAACACTGAAGCTTTCTTT; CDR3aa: CASRLEENTEAFF
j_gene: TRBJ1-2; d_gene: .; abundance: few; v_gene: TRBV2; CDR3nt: TGTGCCAGCAGCCAGCGGGGCTATGGCTACACCTTC; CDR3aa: CASSQRGYGYTF
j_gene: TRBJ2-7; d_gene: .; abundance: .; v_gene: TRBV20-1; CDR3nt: TGCAGTGCTAGAGACCTCTACGAGCAGTACTTC; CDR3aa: CSARDLYEQYF
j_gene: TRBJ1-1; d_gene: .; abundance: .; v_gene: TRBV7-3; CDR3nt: TGTGCCAGCAGCTTATTGGGGAGGGACACTGAAGCTTTCTTT; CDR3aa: CASSLLGRDTEAFF
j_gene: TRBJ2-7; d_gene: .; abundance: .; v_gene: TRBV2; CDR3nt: TGTGCCAGCAGTGAAGGGACAGCCTACGAGCAGTACTTC; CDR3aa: CASSEGTAYEQYF
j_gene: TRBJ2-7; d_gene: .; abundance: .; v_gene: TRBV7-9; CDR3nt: TGTGCCAGCAGCTTAGGGGAAGGCGAGCAGTACTTC; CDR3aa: CASSLGEGEQYF
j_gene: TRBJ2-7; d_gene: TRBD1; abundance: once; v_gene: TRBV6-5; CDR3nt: TGTGCCAGCGGACAGGGACAGGGTGGGAAGGACGAGCAGTACTTC; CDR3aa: CASGQGQGGKDEQYF
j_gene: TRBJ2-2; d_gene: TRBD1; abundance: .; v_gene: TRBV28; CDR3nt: TGTGCCAGCAGTGCGGGACAGGGGGCGATAAGAACCGGGGAGCTGTTTTTT; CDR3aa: CASSAGQGAIRTGELFF
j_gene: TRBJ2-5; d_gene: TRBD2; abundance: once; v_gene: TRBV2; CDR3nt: TGTGCCAGCAGGGAGACTAGCGGGGCCCTAGAGACCCAGTACTTC; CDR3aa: CASRETSGALETQYF
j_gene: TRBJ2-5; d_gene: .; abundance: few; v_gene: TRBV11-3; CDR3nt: TGTGCCAGCAGCGCCCGACCACAAGGGGCCCAGTACTTC; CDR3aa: CASSARPQGAQYF
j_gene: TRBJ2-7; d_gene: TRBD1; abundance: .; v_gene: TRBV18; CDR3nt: TGTGCCAGCTCGCCCGGACAGGGAACCTACGAGCAGTACTTC; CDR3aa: CASSPGQGTYEQYF
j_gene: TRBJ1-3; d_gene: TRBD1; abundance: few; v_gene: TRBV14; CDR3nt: TGTGCCAGCAGCCCCGGGACAGGGTTTGGAAACACCATATATTTT; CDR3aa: CASSPGTGFGNTIYF
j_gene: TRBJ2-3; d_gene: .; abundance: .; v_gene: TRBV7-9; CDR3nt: TGTGCCAGCATCGACACCGAAGGGGGGGGTACAGATACGCAGTATTTT; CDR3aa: CASIDTEGGGTDTQYF
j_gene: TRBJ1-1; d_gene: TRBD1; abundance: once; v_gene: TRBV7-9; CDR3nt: TGTGCCAGCAGCTTGTCCTGGACAGGGTTGAACACTGAAGCTTTCTTT; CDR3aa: CASSLSWTGLNTEAFF
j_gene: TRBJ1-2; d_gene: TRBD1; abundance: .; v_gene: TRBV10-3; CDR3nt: TGTGCCATCAGTGACCGGACAGGTTCGGGCTATGGCTACACCTTC; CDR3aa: CAISDRTGSGYGYTF
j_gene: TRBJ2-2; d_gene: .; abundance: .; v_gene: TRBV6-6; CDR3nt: TGTGCCAGCAGGGGGACACTTAACACCGGGGAGCTGTTTTTT; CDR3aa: CASRGTLNTGELFF
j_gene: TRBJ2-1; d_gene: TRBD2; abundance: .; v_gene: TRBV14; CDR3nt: TGTGCCAGCAGCCAAGAAGTTTTAGGGAGGGGAGGGAGTCCGACGGCCGATGAGCAGTTCTTC; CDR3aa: CASSQEVLGRGGSPTADEQFF
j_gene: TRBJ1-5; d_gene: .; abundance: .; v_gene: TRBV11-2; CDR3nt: TGTGCCAGCAGCCCCTCGGCAGGGCGAGGTCAGCCCCAGCATTTT; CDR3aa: CASSPSAGRGQPQHF
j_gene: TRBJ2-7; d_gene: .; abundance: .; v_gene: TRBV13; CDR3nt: TGTGCCAGCAGCTTAGAAGGGGCTGAGCAGTACTTC; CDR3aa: CASSLEGAEQYF
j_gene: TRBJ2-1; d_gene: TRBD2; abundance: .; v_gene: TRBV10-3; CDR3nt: TGTGCCATCAAGCCGGCGGGAGGGAATGAGCAGTTCTTC; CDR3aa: CAIKPAGGNEQFF
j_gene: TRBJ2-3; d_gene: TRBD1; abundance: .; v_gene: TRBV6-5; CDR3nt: TGTGCCAGCGCGGCTACCGGGACAGGGACAGATACGCAGTATTTT; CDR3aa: CASAATGTGTDTQYF
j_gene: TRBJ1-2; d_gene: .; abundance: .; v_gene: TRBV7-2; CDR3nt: TGTGCCAGCAGCTTAAGGTCAGGGACTTTCTATGGCTACACCTTC; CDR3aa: CASSLRSGTFYGYTF
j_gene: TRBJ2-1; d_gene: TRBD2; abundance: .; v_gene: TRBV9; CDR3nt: TGTGCCAGCAGCGTAGCGTCCAGCGGGGCAAAAGGGTACAATGAGCAGTTCTTC; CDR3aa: CASSVASSGAKGYNEQFF
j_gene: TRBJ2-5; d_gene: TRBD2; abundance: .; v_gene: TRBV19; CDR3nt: TGTGCCAGTAGGCAAAGCGGGAGAGGAGAGACCCAGTACTTC; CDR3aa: CASRQSGRGETQYF